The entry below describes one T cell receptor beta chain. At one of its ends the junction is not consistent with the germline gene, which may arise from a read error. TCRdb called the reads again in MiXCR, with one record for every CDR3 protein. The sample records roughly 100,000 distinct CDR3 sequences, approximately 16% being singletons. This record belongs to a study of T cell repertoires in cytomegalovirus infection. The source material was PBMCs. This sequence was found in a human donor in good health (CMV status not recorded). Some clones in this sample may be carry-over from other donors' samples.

CDR3 nucleotides: TGTGCCAGCAGCTTGGTGGAGTCGCAGGGGCTCCAGACCCCGTACTTC. Translating gives CASSLVESQGLQTPYF. The genes are TRBV28 and TRBJ2-5, with D tentatively TRBD1 (6 bases). This CDR3 is 16 amino acids long. Germline values: CDR1 MDHEN, CDR2 SYDVKM.